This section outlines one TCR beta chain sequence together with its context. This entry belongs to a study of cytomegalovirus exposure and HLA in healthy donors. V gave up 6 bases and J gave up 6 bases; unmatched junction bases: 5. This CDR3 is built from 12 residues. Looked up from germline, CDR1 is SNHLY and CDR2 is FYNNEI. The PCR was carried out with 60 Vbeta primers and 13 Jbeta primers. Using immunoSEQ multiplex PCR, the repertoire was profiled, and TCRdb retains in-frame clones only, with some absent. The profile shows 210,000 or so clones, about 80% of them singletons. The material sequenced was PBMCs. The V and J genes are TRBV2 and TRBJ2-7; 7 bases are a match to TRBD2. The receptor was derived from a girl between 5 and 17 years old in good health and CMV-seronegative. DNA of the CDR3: TGTGCCAGCAGCAAACTAGCGAGCGAGCAGTACTTC. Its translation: CASSKLASEQYF. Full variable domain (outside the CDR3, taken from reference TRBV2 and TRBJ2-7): EPEVTQTPSHQVTQMGQEVILRCVPISNHLYFYWYRQILGQKVEFLVSFYNNEISEKSEIFDDQFSVERPDGSNFTLKIRSTKLEDSAMYFCASSKLASEQYFGPGTRLTVT.